This T cell receptor (beta chain) was recorded in a study of cytomegalovirus exposure and HLA in healthy donors (dated by TCRdb to 2016 to 2017). Broadly, across the study: A later analysis indicated that the 120 or so validation repertoires were generated on the platform also employed for the approximately 670 repertoires of the first cohort. The study aimed to test whether signatures of past pathogen exposure could be identified by cataloging public T cell receptors. High-throughput TCR immunosequencing, statistical association of individual TCRs with disease status, and machine learning were combined to predict cytomegalovirus infection status. A separate validation cohort of 100 to 150 different subjects was used in addition to the roughly 620-subject first cohort. The research as a whole found: Most TCR sequences were seen in very few donors, while some public TCRs were found in many individuals. A later analysis had no HLA typing for the validation cohort, so co-occurrence there was scored across all 110 or so repertoires. Subsequent analysis determined that TCRs grouped into clusters in the first cohort also showed a tendency toward co-occurrence across the 120 or so validation repertoires, and 85% to 95% of cluster scores exceeded 0. Cytomegalovirus status was reported to be diagnosed by the classifier with high specificity and sensitivity in both the original and validation cohorts. A total of 164 TCR beta chains were listed by the study as associated with cytomegalovirus. The authors suggested that the approach could potentially be extended to other disease states and immunological phenotypes. A few of the identified cytomegalovirus-associated TCR beta chains were confirmed in vitro to be specific for cytomegalovirus antigens.

Libraries were prepared through the immunoSEQ multiplex PCR assay. From the authors' description of their analysis: To diagnose cytomegalovirus status from the catalog of TCR beta chain sequences, a statistical classification framework was built. TCRdb mirrors the immuneACCESS table, restricted to in-frame sequences. Some clones are absent from its copies; in checked studies, under half trace to an unresolved V gene, and the reason for the others is unknown. V and J calls and clone size come straight from that table; D and trimming were deduced from the DNA. The sample yields 98,000 or so clones; about 85% were counted once. The ten biggest clones cover roughly 3% of the sample. Turning to this clone: Its antigen specificity is not known. No base-level quality is on record; no much larger clone is a single base apart.

Inclusive of the bounding cysteine and phenylalanine, the CDR3 is 15 residues long. Only the CDR3 region is kept as DNA, spanning 45 bases read in frame from base 1. CDR1 and CDR2 are drawn from the germline V gene: LGHNA, YNFKEQ. The V end loses 0 bases and the J end loses 2 bases, and a stretch of 8 bases separates them. The donors belonged to the validation cohort of about 120 subjects, which was separate from the roughly 670-subject first cohort. The chain joins TRBV4-2 to TRBJ1-3; the D gene is perhaps TRBD1, on 5 matching bases. The TCR originated in a woman aged 18-29 years in good health and CMV-seronegative. The specimen sequenced was PBMCs. The nucleotide sequence reads as follows: TGTGCCAGCAGCCAAGATCAGGGAACTGGAAACACCATATATTTT. The resulting protein is CASSQDQGTGNTIYF.